What follows describes a single T cell receptor (beta chain). Its antigen is currently not known. The input lacks base qualities; no much larger clone sits a single base away. The CDR3, from cysteine to phenylalanine, totals 13 residues. Only the CDR3 DNA stays, 39 bases, in frame from base 1. The germline V gene specifies SGHNT as CDR1 and YENEEA as CDR2. Deletion took 4 bases off V and 1 base off J, with a span of 7 bases between the germline ends. Libraries came from the immunoSEQ multiplex PCR assay. What TCRdb holds here is the immuneACCESS table cut down to in-frame rearrangements. Part of the clones is not present; checked against another copy, under half of the missing clones reflect an unresolved V gene, and the others are unexplained. The sample contains about 36,000 clones, roughly four fifths of them found a single time. Of the sample, over 1.5% is held by the ten largest clones. The data originate from a study of Siglec-9 on CD8 T cells in melanoma (dated 2019 in TCRdb). Regarding the research as a whole: The study examined the expression of Siglec-9 on CD8+ T cells and how Siglec-9 regulates T cells within the melanoma tumor microenvironment. The paper's findings and limits, for the study overall: Siglec-9 was reported to mark and regulate an effector memory CD8+ T-cell subset that appeared to accumulate within melanoma tumors.

This clonotype was obtained from a human donor in good health. Source material: Siglec-9- CD8+ T cells sorted from blood. Sample cell subset or site, as interpreted from the label and publication: CD8 T cells lacking Siglec-9. The chain is encoded by TRBV11-3 joined to TRBJ1-1; the D gene lacks a confident call. The DNA reads TGTGCCAGCAGCTACACAAGGAACACTGAAGCTTTCTTT. Its protein is CASSYTRNTEAFF.